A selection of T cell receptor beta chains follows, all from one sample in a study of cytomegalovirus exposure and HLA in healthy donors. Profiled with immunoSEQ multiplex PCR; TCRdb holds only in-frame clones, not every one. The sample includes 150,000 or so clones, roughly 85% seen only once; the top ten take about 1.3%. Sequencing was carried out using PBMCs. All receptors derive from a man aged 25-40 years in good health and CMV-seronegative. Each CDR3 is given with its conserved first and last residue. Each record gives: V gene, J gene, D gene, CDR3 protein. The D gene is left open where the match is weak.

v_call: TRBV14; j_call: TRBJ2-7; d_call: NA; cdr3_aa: CASSQDQGLPTVNEQYF
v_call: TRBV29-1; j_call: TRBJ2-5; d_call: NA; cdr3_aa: CSMGRPQETQYF
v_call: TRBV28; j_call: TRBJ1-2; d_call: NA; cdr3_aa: CASGSLKGGGYGYTF
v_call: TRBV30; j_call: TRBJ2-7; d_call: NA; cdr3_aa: CAWGPEVKSYEQYF
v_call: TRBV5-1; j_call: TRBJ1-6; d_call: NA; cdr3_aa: CASSLVVSGGSYNSPLHF
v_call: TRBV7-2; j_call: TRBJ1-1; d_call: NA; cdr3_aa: CASSLARGMNTEAFF
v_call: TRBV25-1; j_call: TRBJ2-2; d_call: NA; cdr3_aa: CASSERGTGELFF
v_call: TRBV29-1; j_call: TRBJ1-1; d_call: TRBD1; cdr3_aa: CSVEGRQGDTEAFF
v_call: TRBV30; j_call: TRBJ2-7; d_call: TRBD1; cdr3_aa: CAWGIQGAPLNF
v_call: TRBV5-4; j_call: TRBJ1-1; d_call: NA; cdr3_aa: CASTGLGTEAFF
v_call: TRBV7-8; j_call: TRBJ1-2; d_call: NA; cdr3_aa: CASSQGEGAHIYGYTF
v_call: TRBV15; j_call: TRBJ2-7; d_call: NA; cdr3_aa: CATSRDRGSWEQYF
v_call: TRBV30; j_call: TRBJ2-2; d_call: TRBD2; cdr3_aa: CAWSRGGAVIGELFF
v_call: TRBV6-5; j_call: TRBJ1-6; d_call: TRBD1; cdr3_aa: CASSYWTGTGHSPLHF
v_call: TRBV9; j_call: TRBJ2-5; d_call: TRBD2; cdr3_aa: CASSVGPGLAAQETQYF
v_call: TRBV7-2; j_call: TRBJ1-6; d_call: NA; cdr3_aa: CASRQQSSYNSPLHF
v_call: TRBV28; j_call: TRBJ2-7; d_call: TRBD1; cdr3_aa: CASSSRGQGEYEQYF
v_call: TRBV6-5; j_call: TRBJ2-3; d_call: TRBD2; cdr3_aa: CASSYLAGADTQYF
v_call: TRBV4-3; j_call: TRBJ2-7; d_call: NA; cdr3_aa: CASSQDSDSTYEQYF
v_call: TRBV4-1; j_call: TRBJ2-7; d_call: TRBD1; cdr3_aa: CASSQDNLAGGPYEQYF
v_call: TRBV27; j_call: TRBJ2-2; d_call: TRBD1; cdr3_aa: CASSVQGAPNTGELFF
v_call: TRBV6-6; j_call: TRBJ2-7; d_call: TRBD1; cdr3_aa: CASSAAGTGGYEQYF
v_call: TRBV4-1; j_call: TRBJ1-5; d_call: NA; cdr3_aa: CASSQGHSNQPQHF
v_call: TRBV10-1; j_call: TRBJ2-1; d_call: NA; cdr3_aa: CASSFGSTNEQFF
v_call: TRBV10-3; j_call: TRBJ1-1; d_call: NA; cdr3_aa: CAISPGQMDTEAFF
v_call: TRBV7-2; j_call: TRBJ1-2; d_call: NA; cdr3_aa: CASSSGPGGYGYTF
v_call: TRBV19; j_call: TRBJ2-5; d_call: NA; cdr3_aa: CASSISGLGETQYF
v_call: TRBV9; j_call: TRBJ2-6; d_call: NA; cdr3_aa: CASSDGHRSGANVLTF
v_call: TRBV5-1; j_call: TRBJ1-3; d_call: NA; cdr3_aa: CASSPNPQQGSGNTIYF
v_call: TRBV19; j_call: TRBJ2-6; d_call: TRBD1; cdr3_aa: CASSGTGGSGANVLTF
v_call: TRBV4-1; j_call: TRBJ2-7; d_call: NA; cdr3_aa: CASSQEQGGTYEQYF
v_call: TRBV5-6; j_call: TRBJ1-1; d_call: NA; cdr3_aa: CASSLAPGANTEAFF
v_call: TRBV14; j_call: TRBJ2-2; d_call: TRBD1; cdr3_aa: CASSQGDRGYTGELFF
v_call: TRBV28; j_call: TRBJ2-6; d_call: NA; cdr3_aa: CASSRHSGANVLTF
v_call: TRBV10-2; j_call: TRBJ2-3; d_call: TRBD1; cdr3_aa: CASSNRDSYTDTQYF
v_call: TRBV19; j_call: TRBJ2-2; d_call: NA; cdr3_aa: CASTPGRLHTGELFF
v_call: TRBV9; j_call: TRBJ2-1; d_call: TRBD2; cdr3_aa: CASSVSAGGVYNEQFF
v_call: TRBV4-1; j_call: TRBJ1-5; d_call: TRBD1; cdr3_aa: CASSQDGGTANQPQHF
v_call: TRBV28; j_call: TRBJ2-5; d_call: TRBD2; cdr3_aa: CASSFDGRRETQYF
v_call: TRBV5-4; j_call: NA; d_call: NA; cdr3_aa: CASSPMEGPYEQYF
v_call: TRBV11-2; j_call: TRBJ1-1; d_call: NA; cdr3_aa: CASSLVRGNTEAFF
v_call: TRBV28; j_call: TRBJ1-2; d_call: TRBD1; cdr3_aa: CASSPGGHGYTF
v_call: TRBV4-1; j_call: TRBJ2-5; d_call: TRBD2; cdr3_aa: CASSQGLAGQETQYF
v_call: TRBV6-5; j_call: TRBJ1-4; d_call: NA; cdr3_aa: CASSYSGRAGEKLFF
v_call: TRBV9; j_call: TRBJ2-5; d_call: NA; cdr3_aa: CASSVEGRGQETQYF
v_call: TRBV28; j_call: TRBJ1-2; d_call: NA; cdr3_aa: CASSLSQFTGLNGYTF
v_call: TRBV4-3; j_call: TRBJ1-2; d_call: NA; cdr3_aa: CASSQNSGTYYGYTF
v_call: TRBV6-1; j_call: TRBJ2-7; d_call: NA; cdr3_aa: CASIGDGLYEQYF